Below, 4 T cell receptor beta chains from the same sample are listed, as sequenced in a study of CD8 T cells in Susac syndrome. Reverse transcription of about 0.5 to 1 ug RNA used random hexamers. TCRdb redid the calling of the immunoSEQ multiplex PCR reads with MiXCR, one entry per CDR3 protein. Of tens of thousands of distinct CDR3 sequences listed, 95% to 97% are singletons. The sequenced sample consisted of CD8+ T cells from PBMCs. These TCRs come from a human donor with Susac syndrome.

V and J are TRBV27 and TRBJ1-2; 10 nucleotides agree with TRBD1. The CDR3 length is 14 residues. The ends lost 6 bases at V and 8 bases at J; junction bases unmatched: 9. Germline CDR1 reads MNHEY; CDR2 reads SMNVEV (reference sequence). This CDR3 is CASSAGQGVGGYTF. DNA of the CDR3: TGTGCCAGCAGCGCCGGACAGGGGGTGGGGGGCTACACCTTC.

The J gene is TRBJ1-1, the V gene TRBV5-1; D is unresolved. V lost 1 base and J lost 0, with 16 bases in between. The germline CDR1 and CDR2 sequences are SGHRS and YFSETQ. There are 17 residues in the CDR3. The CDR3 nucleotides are TGCGCCAGCAGCTTGAACCCAGGCCCGGGCTTGAACACTGAAGCTTTCTTT. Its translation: CASSLNPGPGLNTEAFF.

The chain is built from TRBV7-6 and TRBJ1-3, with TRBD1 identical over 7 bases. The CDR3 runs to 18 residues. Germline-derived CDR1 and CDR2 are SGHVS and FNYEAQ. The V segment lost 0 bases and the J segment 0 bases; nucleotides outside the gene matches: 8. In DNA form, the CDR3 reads TGTGCCAGCAGCTTAGCGGGGTCGACAGGGAGCTCTGGAAACACCATATATTTT. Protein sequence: CASSLAGSTGSSGNTIYF.

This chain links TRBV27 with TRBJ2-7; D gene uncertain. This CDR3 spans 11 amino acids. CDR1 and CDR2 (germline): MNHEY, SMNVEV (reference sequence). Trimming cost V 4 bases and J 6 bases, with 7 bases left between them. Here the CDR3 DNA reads TGTGCCAGCAGTTACGCCGCCGAGCAGTACTTC. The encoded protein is CASSYAAEQYF.